This TCR beta chain was recovered during a study of cytomegalovirus exposure and HLA in healthy donors. V was pared by 5 bases and J by 3 bases, with 8 bases of the junction left unmatched. Germline V gives CDR1 SGHTA, CDR2 FQGNSA. The CDR3 has 16 residues. Worth noting for this clone: Its antigen is unidentified.

Each donor was healthy, and each was a bone marrow donor. PCR employed 60 Vbeta and 13 Jbeta primers. Per the authors' pipeline: The authors later counted roughly 77 million unique TCR beta chains, 9.5 million to 11 million of them shared. The protocol was immunoSEQ multiplex PCR, while the TCRdb copy is restricted to in-frame clones and leaves out a portion. That table is the source of V, J and clone size, and D and trimming were worked out from the DNA. The table shows about 69,000 clones, with 65% to 70% occurring only once. Findings and caveats of the study: TRBV6-2, TRBV6-3 and other indistinguishable V segments were excluded. The authors reported that TCR beta sequences could predict HLA-A and HLA-B alleles. These predictions were accurate for most subjects in the first cohort.

Source material: PBMCs. The sequence derives from a male donor in good health and CMV-seropositive. The gene calls are TRBV7-2 and TRBJ2-1; the match to TRBD2 covers 9 bases. The CDR3 DNA follows: TGTGCCAGCAGCCCCTCCGCTAGCGGGAACTACAATGAGCAGTTCTTC. It encodes CASSPSASGNYNEQFF.